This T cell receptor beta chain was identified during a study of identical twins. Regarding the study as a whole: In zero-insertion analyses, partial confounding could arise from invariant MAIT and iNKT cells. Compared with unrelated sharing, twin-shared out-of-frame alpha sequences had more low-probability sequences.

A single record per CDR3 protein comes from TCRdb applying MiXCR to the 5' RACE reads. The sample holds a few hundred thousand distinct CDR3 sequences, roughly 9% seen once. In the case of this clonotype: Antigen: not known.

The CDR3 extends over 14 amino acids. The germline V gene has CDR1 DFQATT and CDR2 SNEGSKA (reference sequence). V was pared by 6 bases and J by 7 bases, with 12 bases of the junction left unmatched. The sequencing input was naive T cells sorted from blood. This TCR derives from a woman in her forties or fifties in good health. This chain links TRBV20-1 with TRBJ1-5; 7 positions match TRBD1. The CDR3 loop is CSASSGRGKQPQHF. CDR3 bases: TGCAGTGCCTCCTCGGGCAGGGGGAAACAGCCCCAGCATTTT.